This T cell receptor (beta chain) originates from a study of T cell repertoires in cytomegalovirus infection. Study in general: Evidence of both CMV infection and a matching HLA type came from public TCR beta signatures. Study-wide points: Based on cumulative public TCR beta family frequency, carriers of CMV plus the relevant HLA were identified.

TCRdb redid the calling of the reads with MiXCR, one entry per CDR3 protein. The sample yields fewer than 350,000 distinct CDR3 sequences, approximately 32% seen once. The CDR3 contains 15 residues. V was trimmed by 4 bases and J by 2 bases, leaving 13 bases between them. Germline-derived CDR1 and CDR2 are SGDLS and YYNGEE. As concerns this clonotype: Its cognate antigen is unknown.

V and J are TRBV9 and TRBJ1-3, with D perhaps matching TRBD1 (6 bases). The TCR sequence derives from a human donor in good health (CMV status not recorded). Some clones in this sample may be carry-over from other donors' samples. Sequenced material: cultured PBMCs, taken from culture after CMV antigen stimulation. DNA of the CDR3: TGTGCCAGCAGCCCGCGACAGGAGGCTGGAAACACCATATATTTT. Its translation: CASSPRQEAGNTIYF. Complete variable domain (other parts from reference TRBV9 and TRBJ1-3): DSGVTQTPKHLITATGQRVTLRCSPRSGDLSVYWYQQSLDQGLQFLIQYYNGEERAKGNILERFSAQQFPDLHSELNLSSLELGDSALYFCASSPRQEAGNTIYFGEGSWLTVV.